These 27 T cell receptor beta chains were all obtained from the same sample, sequenced in a study of blood T cell repertoires in COVID-19. TCRdb's copy holds only in-frame clones and misses some; the assay was immunoSEQ multiplex PCR. The table includes 200,000 to 250,000 clones, about 90% detected once. The sequenced material came from peripheral blood. The receptors come from a woman between 18 and 29 years old who had recovered from COVID-19.

This clone was observed a single time. This CDR3 reads CASSMGQGAPEAFF. CDR3 nucleotides: TGTGCCAGTAGTATGGGACAGGGGGCCCCTGAAGCTTTCTTT. V gene TRBV19 combines with J gene TRBJ1-1; TRBD1 matches 12 bases. The germline V gene has CDR1 LNHDA and CDR2 SQIVND (reference sequence). CDR3 size: 14 residues. V shed 3 bases, J shed 6 bases, and the junction held 2 bases outside the gene matches.

The chain couples TRBV13 to TRBJ2-6; 8 nucleotides agree with TRBD1. This CDR3 is 20 amino acids long. J gave up 0 bases and V 3 bases, and 13 bases lay outside the gene matches. Germline loops: CDR1 PRHDT, CDR2 FYEKMQ (reference sequence). CDR3 bases: TGTGCCAGCAGCTTGGTACATGACAGGGGCTCTTACTCTGGGGCCAACGTCCTGACTTTC. It yields the protein CASSLVHDRGSYSGANVLTF.

The rearrangement links TRBV3-1 (or the pseudogene TRBV3-2) to TRBJ1-2; tentatively, D is TRBD1 (6 bases). In germline, CDR1 is LGHDT, CDR2 YNNKEL (reference sequence). The CDR3 spans 15 residues. Trimming removed 1 base at V and 4 bases at J, with 13 bases between. CDR3 nucleotides: TGTGCCAGCAGCCAAGTAGCAGGGGCCTTCTATGGCTACACCTTC. Its protein is CASSQVAGAFYGYTF.

The V call is TRBV9, the J call TRBJ2-7, with TRBD1 matching 7 bases. V gave up 1 base and J gave up 2 bases; unmatched junction bases: 6. This CDR3 region has 15 residues. CDR1 and CDR2 from the germline V gene are SGDLS and YYNGEE. The CDR3 sequence: CASSVWGTATYEQYF. CDR3 nucleotide sequence: TGTGCCAGCAGCGTATGGGGGACAGCGACCTACGAGCAGTACTTC.

The rearrangement joins TRBV18 to TRBJ2-7; 7 nucleotides line up with TRBD1. The CDR3 is made up of 16 amino acids. Per the germline V gene, CDR1 is KGHSH and CDR2 is LQKENI. With V trimmed by 3 bases and J by 2 bases, 10 bases remained unmatched. The CDR3 sequence is CASSPLGTATPYEQYF. As DNA, the CDR3 is TGTGCCAGCTCACCGCTTGGGACAGCAACACCCTACGAGCAGTACTTC.

J is TRBJ1-2 and V is TRBV6-5; D not resolved. CDR3 length equals 13 residues. Germline V lookup: CDR1 MNHEY, CDR2 SVGAGI. V was shortened by 6 bases and J by 4 bases, with 12 bases between the two germline ends. The CDR3 DNA reads as TGTGCCAGCAGCCACGGGGAGCTCTATGGCTACACCTTC. Translating it yields CASSHGELYGYTF.

This sequence joins TRBV9 and TRBJ2-1; TRBD2 matches at 10 bases. This CDR3 contains 15 residues. Germline lookup yields CDR1 SGDLS and CDR2 YYNGEE. Unmatched junction bases numbered 4, after V lost 0 bases and J lost 7 bases. In nucleotides, the CDR3 is TGTGCCAGCAGCGTAGGGGCTAGCGGGAGAAATGAGCAGTTCTTC. Its translation is CASSVGASGRNEQFF.

The gene calls are TRBV18 and TRBJ2-2, with 8 bases aligning to TRBD2. The CDR3 is 15 residues long. The V gene's germline CDR1 is KGHSH and CDR2 LQKENI. Germline trimming cut 2 bases from V and 5 bases from J; bases unmatched to any gene: 4. The CDR3 DNA reads as TGTGCCAGCTCACCAGCGGGGGGACTGACCGGGGAGCTGTTTTTT. As protein: CASSPAGGLTGELFF.

V and J are TRBV4-1 and TRBJ2-2, with 9 bases aligning to TRBD1. This CDR3 is built from 16 residues. Germline CDR1 and CDR2: MGHRA and YSYEKL. V trimming: 0 bases; J trimming: 5 bases; junction bases outside the gene matches: 4. For the CDR3, the DNA is TGCGCCAGCAGCCAAGAGGGACAGGGAAGGACCGGGGAGCTGTTTTTT. Translation gives CASSQEGQGRTGELFF.

The rearrangement joins TRBV10-1 to TRBJ1-5, with D possibly matching TRBD1 (6 bases). Per the germline V gene, CDR1 is WNHNN and CDR2 is SYGVQD (reference sequence). This CDR3 region has 13 residues. V was cut by 6 bases and J by 7 bases, with 13 bases left in between. The CDR3 region has the DNA TGCGCCAGCAGGAACAGGGACTACCAGCCCCAGCATTTT. It translates to CASRNRDYQPQHF.

The gene calls are TRBV2 and TRBJ2-1, with 9 bases fitting TRBD2. Germline V lookup: CDR1 SNHLY, CDR2 FYNNEI. The V and J ends lost 8 bases and 5 bases, in that order; junction bases with no gene match: 4. The CDR3 loop spans 13 amino acids. As DNA, the CDR3 is TGTGCCAGCGGGCTAGCGGGAAACAATGAGCAGTTCTTC. As protein: CASGLAGNNEQFF.

The genes are TRBV5-1 and TRBJ2-6, with unresolved D. Germline V CDR1 and CDR2: SGHRS, YFSETQ. V dropped 1 base and J dropped 0 bases, with 8 bases sitting between them. The CDR3 consists of 16 residues. CDR3 coding DNA: TGCGCCAGCAGCTTGACCAGAATCTCTGGGGCCAACGTCCTGACTTTC. Its translation is CASSLTRISGANVLTF.

The rearrangement joins TRBV6-4 to TRBJ2-1; D remains ambiguous. V lost 0 bases and J lost 7, with 10 bases in between. There are 14 residues in the CDR3. Germline V CDR1 and CDR2: MRHNA, SNTAGT. DNA of the CDR3: TGTGCCAGCAGTGACTCACGCGGAGTTAATGAGCAGTTCTTC. Protein: CASSDSRGVNEQFF.

The genes are TRBV5-6 and TRBJ2-3, with TRBD2 matching 11 bases. The germline gives CDR1 SGHDT, CDR2 YYEEEE. This CDR3 contains 14 residues. The junction had 5 bases not matched to a gene; V was cut back by 4 bases and J by 7 bases. The CDR3 loop reads CASSVGLAEHTQYF. The CDR3 nucleotides are TGTGCCAGCAGCGTGGGACTAGCGGAACATACGCAGTATTTT.

The gene calls are TRBV19 and TRBJ2-1; TRBD2 matches 10 bases. The CDR3 runs 16 residues. The V gene end was trimmed by 3 bases and the J gene end by 7 bases; junction bases not matched to a gene: 9. Per the germline V gene, CDR1 is LNHDA and CDR2 is SQIVND (reference sequence). The CDR3: CASSIPNSGRENEQFF. Here the CDR3 DNA reads TGTGCCAGTAGTATCCCCAACAGCGGGAGGGAGAATGAGCAGTTCTTC.

The chain couples TRBV6-6 to TRBJ2-5, with D uncertain. CDR1 is MNHNY and CDR2 is SVGAGI in the germline V gene (reference sequence). This CDR3 region has 13 residues. Between the trimmed V and J ends, which lost 5 bases and 5 bases, there was a span of 12 bases. The CDR3 DNA follows: TGTGCCAGCAGTGAGGCTCTACGGGAGACCCAGTACTTC. Protein product: CASSEALRETQYF.

The rearrangement links TRBV6-5 to TRBJ1-4; 7 positions agree with TRBD1. The CDR3 consists of 15 residues. Germline CDR1 and CDR2: MNHEY and SVGAGI. V trimming: 5 bases; J trimming: 10 bases; junction bases outside the gene matches: 13. In DNA, the CDR3 is TGTGCCAGCAGTCAAAGCACAGGGGTACTTGGAAAACTGTTTTTT. Its protein product is CASSQSTGVLGKLFF.

The V and J genes are TRBV30 and TRBJ2-1, with 12 bases that match TRBD2. The germline CDR1 and CDR2 sequences are GTSNPN and SVGIG (reference sequence). This CDR3 comprises 17 residues. With 4 bases clipped from V and 8 bases from J, the junction kept 15 bases outside the gene matches. The CDR3, as DNA: TGTGCCTGGAATACTCGATTTGCTAGCGGGAGGGTGTATGAGCAGTTCTTC. Translating it yields CAWNTRFASGRVYEQFF.

The V gene is TRBV13, the J gene TRBJ2-7, with 16 bases lining up with TRBD2. The CDR3 contains 15 residues. CDR1 PRHDT and CDR2 FYEKMQ come from the germline V gene (reference sequence). After removal of 4 bases from V and 5 bases from J, the junction contained 2 bases not matched to a gene. CDR3 nucleotide sequence: TGTGCCAGCAGCTCGGGACTAGCGGGAGGGCACGAGCAGTACTTC. This sequence encodes CASSSGLAGGHEQYF.

This clone was recorded only once. The genes are TRBV5-4 and TRBJ2-7; possible D gene TRBD1, 6 bases. V lost 1 base, J lost 3 bases, and 8 bases lay in between. CDR1 is SGHNT and CDR2 is YYREEE in the germline V gene (reference sequence). This CDR3 is built from 13 residues. The CDR3 nucleotides are TGTGCCAGCAGCTTGAACAGGGACTACGAGCAGTACTTC. Amino acids: CASSLNRDYEQYF.

The chain combines TRBV29-1 with TRBJ2-5; the match to TRBD2 covers 7 bases. The CDR3 covers 16 residues. Per germline, CDR1 SQVTM and CDR2 ANQGSEA. Trimming at V came to 0 bases and at J to 2 bases, leaving 9 bases not matched to a gene. The CDR3 sequence: CSVEDLGGRGQETQYF. In nucleotides, the CDR3 is TGCAGCGTTGAAGATTTGGGAGGGAGGGGACAAGAGACCCAGTACTTC.

The chain joins TRBV7-3 to TRBJ1-2; D not resolved. Trimming took 1 base from V and 2 from J, leaving 8 bases between them. The CDR3 is 14 amino acids. Germline CDR1 SGHTA, CDR2 FQGTGA. CDR3 in DNA: TGTGCCAGCAGCTTAAGTTCGGGAAACTATGGCTACACCTTC. Protein: CASSLSSGNYGYTF.

This clone was detected only once. This rearrangement joins TRBV23-1 to TRBJ2-3; perhaps TRBD2 as D (6 bases). TRBV23-1 is treated as an ORF (open reading frame) with a function not yet certain. V lost 0 bases and J 6 bases, leaving 19 bases between the germline ends. This CDR3 is 17 amino acids long. Written as DNA, the CDR3 is TGCGCCAGCAGTCAATCTTGTAGCCCCTTGGGGAGGGATACGCAGTATTTT. Protein sequence: CASSQSCSPLGRDTQYF.

This chain links TRBV5-1 with TRBJ2-2; possibly TRBD2 for D (5 bases). Trimming left V 2 bases short and J 6 bases short, with 17 bases between. Germline CDR1 is SGHRS and CDR2 is YFSETQ. This CDR3 has 16 residues. CDR3 loop: CASSLIAGYGAGELFF. In nucleotides, the CDR3 is TGCGCCAGCAGCTTAATCGCCGGGTACGGGGCCGGGGAGCTGTTTTTT.

The J gene is TRBJ2-2, the V gene TRBV5-1; 9 positions agree with TRBD2. V trimming: 4 bases; J trimming: 5 bases; junction bases outside the gene matches: 9. Germline V gene lookup returns CDR1 SGHRS and CDR2 YFSETQ. This CDR3 has 16 amino acids. The chain's CDR3 is CASSRIAGDGTGELFF. CDR3 DNA: TGCGCCAGCAGCCGAATAGCGGGAGATGGAACCGGGGAGCTGTTTTTT.

This chain links TRBV19 with TRBJ1-5, with D possibly being TRBD1 (6 bases). There are 15 residues in the CDR3. In germline, CDR1 is LNHDA, CDR2 SQIVND (reference sequence). The V and J ends lost 5 bases and 1 base respectively, with 12 bases between them. This CDR3 is CASSPRGASNQPQHF. In DNA, the CDR3 is TGTGCCAGTAGTCCCAGGGGTGCGAGCAATCAGCCCCAGCATTTT.

This chain connects TRBV20-1 to TRBJ2-1, with D possibly matching TRBD2 (6 bases). The CDR3 sequence is 15 residues long. Germline CDR1 and CDR2: DFQATT and SNEGSKA (reference sequence). V lost 3 bases and J 2 bases, leaving 14 bases between the germline ends. In DNA, the CDR3 is TGCAGTGCTAGTGGAGGAGGGCGCGCCTACAATGAGCAGTTCTTC. Translation gives CSASGGGRAYNEQFF.